A selection of T cell receptor beta chains follows, all from one sample in a study of T-cell memory formation after mild COVID-19. In TCRdb, the 5' RACE reads were re-called with MiXCR into one record per CDR3 protein. The data contain around 320,000 distinct CDR3 sequences, around 30% of them singletons. Sequencing was done on a sample of PBMCs or a T cell subset sorted from them (not recorded which). Receptors originate from an adult woman who had mild COVID-19 (a few samples of this study predate the infection). Cell type and time point are not known. CDR3s include the opening cysteine and the closing phenylalanine or tryptophan. D genes are given only for firm matches. Some rows have no size entry. The others give once, few or many, or a class for an expanded clone.

clone size	D gene	J gene	V gene	CDR3 protein	CDR3 DNA
few	-	TRBJ1-4	TRBV9	CASSVSQGATNEKLFF	TGTGCCAGCAGCGTGTCGCAGGGAGCAACTAATGAAAAACTGTTTTTT
-	TRBD1	TRBJ2-7	TRBV9	CASSVVGQGSYEQYF	TGTGCCAGCAGCGTAGTGGGACAGGGGTCCTACGAGCAGTACTTC
-	-	TRBJ2-1	TRBV7-9	CASSPGPGNYNEQFF	TGTGCCAGCAGCCCAGGTCCCGGGAACTACAATGAGCAGTTCTTC
few	TRBD2	TRBJ2-1	TRBV11-1	CASSFRGTSVYNEQFF	TGTGCCAGCAGCTTCCGAGGGACTAGCGTATACAATGAGCAGTTCTTC
-	-	TRBJ2-3	TRBV5-1	CASSRQDTQYF	TGCGCCAGCAGCAGACAAGATACGCAGTATTTT
few	-	TRBJ2-1	TRBV29-1	CSVADYPEEIF	TGCAGCGTTGCCGATTACCCCGAGGAGATCTTC
-	-	TRBJ2-1	TRBV12-3/TRBV12-4	CASSFFPSSYNEQFF	TGTGCCAGCAGTTTCTTCCCGAGCTCCTACAATGAGCAGTTCTTC
-	-	TRBJ1-2	TRBV24-1	CATSDLRSGGYGYTF	TGTGCCACCAGTGACCTCAGGTCCGGGGGGTATGGCTACACCTTC
-	TRBD2	TRBJ2-7	TRBV6-5	CASGEIAGSSYEQYF	TGTGCCAGCGGGGAAATAGCGGGGTCGTCCTACGAGCAGTACTTC
-	TRBD1	TRBJ1-1	TRBV4-1	CASSQEGQGSYGTEAFF	TGCGCCAGCAGCCAAGAAGGACAGGGCTCATATGGCACTGAAGCTTTCTTT
-	TRBD2	TRBJ2-2	TRBV7-8	CASSQAGTSGYTGELFF	TGTGCCAGCAGCCAAGCCGGGACTAGCGGTTACACCGGGGAGCTGTTTTTT
-	-	TRBJ1-5	TRBV30	CAWSQLVGDQPQHF	TGTGCCTGGAGCCAACTAGTCGGTGATCAGCCCCAGCATTTT
few	TRBD1	TRBJ2-1	TRBV5-1	CASQTGDGSYNEQFF	TGCGCCAGCCAGACAGGGGACGGCTCCTACAATGAGCAGTTCTTC
-	-	TRBJ2-1	TRBV5-4	CASSLAARNEQFF	TGTGCCAGCAGCTTGGCGGCCCGCAATGAGCAGTTCTTC
many	TRBD2	TRBJ2-3	TRBV6-4	CASSDSKRGGPDTQYF	TGTGCCAGCAGTGACTCGAAACGGGGGGGGCCAGATACGCAGTATTTT
-	-	TRBJ1-2	TRBV18	CASSSSGTFYTF	TGTGCCAGCTCATCCTCCGGGACTTTCTACACCTTC
-	-	TRBJ1-6	TRBV7-2	CASSSGVYSPLHF	TGTGCCAGCAGCTCGGGGGTTTATTCACCCCTCCACTTT
-	TRBD2	TRBJ2-1	TRBV19	CASRPGLALNEQFF	TGTGCCAGTAGGCCGGGACTAGCGCTCAATGAGCAGTTCTTC
-	-	TRBJ2-5	TRBV7-6	CASSLSGTEMGETQYF	TGTGCCAGCAGCCTTTCCGGGACGGAGATGGGCGAGACCCAGTACTTC
-	TRBD2	TRBJ2-2	TRBV19	CASSIPGLAGNTGELFF	TGTGCCAGTAGTATCCCGGGACTAGCGGGGAACACCGGGGAGCTGTTTTTT
-	-	TRBJ2-1	TRBV20-1	CSAPQGYEQFF	TGCAGTGCACCCCAGGGTTACGAGCAGTTCTTC
few	-	TRBJ2-7	TRBV20-1	CSATLSGTTYEQYF	TGCAGTGCTACCCTTTCCGGGACAACCTACGAGCAGTACTTC
-	-	TRBJ2-1	TRBV5-6	CASSWGTSMAANEQFF	TGTGCCAGCAGCTGGGGTACTAGCATGGCCGCTAATGAGCAGTTCTTC
many	-	TRBJ2-7	TRBV3-1	CASSQVGEQYF	TGTGCCAGCAGCCAAGTGGGCGAGCAGTACTTC
few	-	TRBJ2-3	TRBV24-1	CATSDLDSRFRDTQYF	TGTGCCACCAGTGATCTCGACTCCCGGTTCAGAGATACGCAGTATTTT